The TCR beta chain under discussion was sequenced for a study of cytomegalovirus exposure and HLA in healthy donors. Study findings and constraints: Most TCR sequences proved rare, with some public TCRs found in many donors. It was reported in a later analysis that an Asian-associated ancestry cluster showed fewer N-insertions than the approximately 700-donor mean. Later analysis identified several of the most significant clusters that appeared linked to common viral pathogens.

A multiplex PCR was run with 60 Vbeta primers and 13 Jbeta primers. Libraries were prepared by immunoSEQ multiplex PCR; TCRdb keeps only in-frame clonotypes and omits some of them. The table includes around 180,000 clones, about 80% detected once. Germline CDR1 and CDR2: SGHTA and FQGNSA. This CDR3 is built from 16 residues. The trim removed 9 bases at V and 0 bases at J, leaving 7 bases unmatched. Concerning this clone itself: No antigen is known for it.

The V call is TRBV7-2, the J call TRBJ2-3; 12 nucleotides agree with TRBD2. The sequence was obtained from a woman aged 30 to 39 in good health and CMV-seropositive. The specimen was PBMCs. This CDR3 is CASLLAGGPSTDTQYF. The CDR3 DNA sequence: TGTGCCAGTCTTCTAGCGGGAGGGCCTAGCACAGATACGCAGTATTTT. The variable domain in full, completed from reference TRBV7-2 and TRBJ2-3, reads GAGVSQSPSNKVTEKGKDVELRCDPISGHTALYWYRQSLGQGLEFLIYFQGNSAPDKSGLPSDRFSAERTGGSVSTLTIQRTQQEDSAVYLCASLLAGGPSTDTQYFGPGTRLTVL.